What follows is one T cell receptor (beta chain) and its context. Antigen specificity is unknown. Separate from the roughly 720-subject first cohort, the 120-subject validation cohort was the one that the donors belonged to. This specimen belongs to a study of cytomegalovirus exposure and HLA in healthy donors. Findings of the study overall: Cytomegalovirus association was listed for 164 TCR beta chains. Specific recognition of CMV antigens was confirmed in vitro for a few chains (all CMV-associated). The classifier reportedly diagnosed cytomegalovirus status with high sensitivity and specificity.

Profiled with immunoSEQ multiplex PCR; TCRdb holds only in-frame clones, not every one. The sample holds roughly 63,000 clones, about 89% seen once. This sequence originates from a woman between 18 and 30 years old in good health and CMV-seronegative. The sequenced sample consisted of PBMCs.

CDR3 nucleotide sequence: TGTGCCAGCACCCCGAGGGCTAATGAAAAACTGTTTTTT. Protein: CASTPRANEKLFF. The chain uses TRBV28 and TRBJ1-4; D ambiguous. Per germline, CDR1 MDHEN and CDR2 SYDVKM. This CDR3 region has 13 residues. Trimming left V 7 bases short and J 3 bases short, with 9 bases between. The entire variable domain, with the rest obtained from reference TRBV28 and TRBJ1-4, is as follows: DVKVTQSSRYLVKRTGEKVFLECVQDMDHENMFWYRQDPGLGLRLIYFSYDVKMKEKGDIPEGYSVSREKKERFSLILESASTNQTSMYLCASTPRANEKLFFGSGTQLSVL.